This T cell receptor beta chain appears in the sequencing data of a study of blood T cells in healthy people across ages. As for the study in general: In model experiments, template switching was able to capture about one barcoded beta molecule for every two T cells that were present.

The use of a sample-barcoded 5' primer and a J-beta primer mix characterized a second PCR of roughly 7 to 11 cycles. TCRdb itself ran the 5' RACE reads through MiXCR, one entry per CDR3 protein. The sample shows just under 750,000 distinct CDR3 sequences, 22% of them seen only once. This clonotype was picked up a small number of times. The clonotype comes from a man in his 70s in good health. Sequenced: blood.

CDR3 sequence: CASSPDSGRGNEQFF. The CDR3 DNA follows: TGTGCCAGCTCACCAGATAGCGGGAGAGGTAATGAGCAGTTCTTC. The chain is built from TRBV18 and TRBJ2-1, with 9 bases matching TRBD2. V was pared by 2 bases and J by 7 bases, with 6 bases of the junction left unmatched. The CDR3 covers 15 residues. Germline assignment: CDR1 KGHSH and CDR2 LQKENI.